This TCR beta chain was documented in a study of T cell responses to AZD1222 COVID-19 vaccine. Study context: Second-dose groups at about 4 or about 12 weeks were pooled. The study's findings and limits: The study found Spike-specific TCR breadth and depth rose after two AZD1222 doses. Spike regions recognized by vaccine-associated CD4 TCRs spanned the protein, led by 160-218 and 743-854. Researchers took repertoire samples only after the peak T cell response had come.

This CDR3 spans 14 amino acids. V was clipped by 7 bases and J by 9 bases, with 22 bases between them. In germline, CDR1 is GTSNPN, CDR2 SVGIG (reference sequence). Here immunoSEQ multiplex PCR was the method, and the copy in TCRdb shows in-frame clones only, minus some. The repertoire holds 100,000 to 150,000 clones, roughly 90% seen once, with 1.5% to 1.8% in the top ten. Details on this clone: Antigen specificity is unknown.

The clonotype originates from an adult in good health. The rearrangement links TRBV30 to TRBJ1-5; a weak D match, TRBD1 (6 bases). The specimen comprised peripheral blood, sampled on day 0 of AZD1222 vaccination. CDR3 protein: CAFRTGSRDGPQHF. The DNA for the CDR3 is TGTGCCTTCCGTACAGGGTCGCGGGATGGGCCCCAGCATTTT.